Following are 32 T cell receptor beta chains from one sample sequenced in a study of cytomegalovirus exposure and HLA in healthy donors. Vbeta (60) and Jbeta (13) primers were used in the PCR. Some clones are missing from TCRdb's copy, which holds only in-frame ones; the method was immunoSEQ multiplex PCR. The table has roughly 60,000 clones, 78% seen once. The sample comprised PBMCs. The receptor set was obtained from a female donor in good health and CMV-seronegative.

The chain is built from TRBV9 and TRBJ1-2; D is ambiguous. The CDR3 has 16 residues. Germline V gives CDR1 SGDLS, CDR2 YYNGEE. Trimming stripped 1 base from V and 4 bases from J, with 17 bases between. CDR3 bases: TGTGCCAGCAGCGTATTGCCGGGAGGGTCGATCTATGGCTACACCTTC. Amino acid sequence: CASSVLPGGSIYGYTF.

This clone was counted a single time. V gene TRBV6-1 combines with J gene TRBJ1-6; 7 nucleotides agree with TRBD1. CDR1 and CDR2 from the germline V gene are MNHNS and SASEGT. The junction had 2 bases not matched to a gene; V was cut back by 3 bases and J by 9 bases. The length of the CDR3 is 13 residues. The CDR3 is CASSDYRGSPLHF. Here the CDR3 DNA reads TGTGCCAGCAGTGATTACAGGGGTTCACCCCTCCACTTT.

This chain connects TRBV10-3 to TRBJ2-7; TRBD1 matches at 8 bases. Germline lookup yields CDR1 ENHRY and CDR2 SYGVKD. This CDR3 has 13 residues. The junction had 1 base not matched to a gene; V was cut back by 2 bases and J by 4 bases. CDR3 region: CAISEGQGYEQYF. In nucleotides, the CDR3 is TGTGCCATCAGTGAGGGACAGGGATACGAGCAGTACTTC.

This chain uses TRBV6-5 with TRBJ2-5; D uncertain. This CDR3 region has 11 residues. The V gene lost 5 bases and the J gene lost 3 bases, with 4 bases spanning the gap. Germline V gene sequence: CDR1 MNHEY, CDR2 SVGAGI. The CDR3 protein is CASSDKETQYF. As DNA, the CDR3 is TGTGCCAGCAGTGACAAAGAGACCCAGTACTTC.

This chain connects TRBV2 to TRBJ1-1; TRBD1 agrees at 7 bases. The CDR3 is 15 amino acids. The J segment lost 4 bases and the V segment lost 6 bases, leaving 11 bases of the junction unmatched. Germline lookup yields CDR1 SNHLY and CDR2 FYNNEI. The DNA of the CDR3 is TGTGCCAGCAGCGAAAGACAGGGAGGTAGCACTGAAGCTTTCTTT. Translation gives CASSERQGGSTEAFF.

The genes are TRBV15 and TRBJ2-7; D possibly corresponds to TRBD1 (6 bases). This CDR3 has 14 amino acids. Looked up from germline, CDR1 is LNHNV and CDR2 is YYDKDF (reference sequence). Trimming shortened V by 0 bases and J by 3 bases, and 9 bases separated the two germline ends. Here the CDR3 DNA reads TGTGCCACCAGCAGAGATAAGGGGGTCTACGAGCAGTACTTC. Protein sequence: CATSRDKGVYEQYF.

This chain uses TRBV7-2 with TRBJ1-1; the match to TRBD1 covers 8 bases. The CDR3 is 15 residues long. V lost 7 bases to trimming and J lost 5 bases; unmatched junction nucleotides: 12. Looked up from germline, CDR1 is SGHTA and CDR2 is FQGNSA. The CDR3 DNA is TGTGCCAGCAAGGCCCCGGACAGGGTGAGAACTGAAGCTTTCTTT. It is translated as CASKAPDRVRTEAFF.

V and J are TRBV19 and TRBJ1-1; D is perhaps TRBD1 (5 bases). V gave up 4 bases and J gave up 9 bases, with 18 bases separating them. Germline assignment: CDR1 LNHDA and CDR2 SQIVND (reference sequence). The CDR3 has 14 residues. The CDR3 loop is CASSTGLRSTQAFF. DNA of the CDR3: TGTGCCAGTAGTACGGGACTTCGTTCCACCCAAGCTTTCTTT.

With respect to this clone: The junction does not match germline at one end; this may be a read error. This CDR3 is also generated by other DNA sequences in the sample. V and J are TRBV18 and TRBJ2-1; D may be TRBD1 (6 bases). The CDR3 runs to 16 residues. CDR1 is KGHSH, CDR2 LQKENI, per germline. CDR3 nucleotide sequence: TGTGCCAGCTCCACCAGGGGACGGGGAAACTACAATGAACAGTTCTTC. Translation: CASSTRGRGNYNEQFF.

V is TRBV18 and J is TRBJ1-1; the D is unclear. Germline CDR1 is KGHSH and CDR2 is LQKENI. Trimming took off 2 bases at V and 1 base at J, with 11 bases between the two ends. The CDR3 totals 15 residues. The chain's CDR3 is CASSPGRQENTEAFF. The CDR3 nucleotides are TGTGCCAGCTCACCAGGTCGGCAGGAGAACACTGAAGCTTTCTTT.

CDR3 DNA: TGTGCCAGCAGCTTAGAGAGGGCCACTGAAGCTTTCTTT. Its protein product is CASSLERATEAFF. This sequence joins TRBV7-9 and TRBJ1-1, with unresolved D. Trimming left V 1 base short and J 4 bases short, with 7 bases between. Germline values: CDR1 SEHNR, CDR2 FQNEAQ (reference sequence). There are 13 residues in the CDR3.

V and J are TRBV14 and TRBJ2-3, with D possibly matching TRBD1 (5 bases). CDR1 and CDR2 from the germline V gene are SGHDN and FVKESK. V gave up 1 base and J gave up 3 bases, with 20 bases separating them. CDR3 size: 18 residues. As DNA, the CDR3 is TGTGCCAGCAGCCAAGGTTTCAGGGTATCGACCGGTACAGATACGCAGTATTTT. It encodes CASSQGFRVSTGTDTQYF.

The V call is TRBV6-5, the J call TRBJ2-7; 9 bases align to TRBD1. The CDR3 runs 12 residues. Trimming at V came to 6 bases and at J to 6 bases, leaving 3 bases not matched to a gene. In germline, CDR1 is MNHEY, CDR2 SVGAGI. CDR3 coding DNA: TGTGCCAGCAGCCGGGACAGGGTCGAGCAGTACTTC. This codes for CASSRDRVEQYF.

The CDR3 here is CASIQGGIWNTEAFF. CDR3 bases: TGTGCCAGCATTCAGGGGGGCATTTGGAACACTGAAGCTTTCTTT. The J gene is TRBJ1-1, the V gene TRBV5-6, with 7 bases identical to TRBD1. From germline, CDR1 is SGHDT and CDR2 YYEEEE. The length of the CDR3 is 15 residues. With V trimmed by 6 bases and J by 1 base, 9 bases remained unmatched. Using reference TRBV5-6 and TRBJ1-1 for the parts outside the CDR3, the full variable domain is DAGVTQSPTHLIKTRGQQVTLRCSPKSGHDTVSWYQQALGQGPQFIFQYYEEEERQRGNFPDRFSGHQFPNYSSELNVNALLLGDSALYLCASIQGGIWNTEAFFGQGTRLTVV.

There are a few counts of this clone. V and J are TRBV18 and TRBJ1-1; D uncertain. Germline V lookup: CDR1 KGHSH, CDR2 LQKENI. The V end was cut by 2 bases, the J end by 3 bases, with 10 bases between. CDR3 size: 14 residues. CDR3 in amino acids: CASSPVSRDTEAFF. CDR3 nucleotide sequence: TGTGCCAGCTCACCAGTATCTCGAGACACTGAAGCTTTCTTT.

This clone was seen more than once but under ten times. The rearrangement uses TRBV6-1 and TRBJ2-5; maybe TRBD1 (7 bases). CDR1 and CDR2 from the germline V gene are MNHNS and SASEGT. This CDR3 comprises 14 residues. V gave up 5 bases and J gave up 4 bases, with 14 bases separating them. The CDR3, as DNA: TGTGCCAGCAGTCTAAGACAGGGAGGAGAGACCCAGTACTTC. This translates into CASSLRQGGETQYF.

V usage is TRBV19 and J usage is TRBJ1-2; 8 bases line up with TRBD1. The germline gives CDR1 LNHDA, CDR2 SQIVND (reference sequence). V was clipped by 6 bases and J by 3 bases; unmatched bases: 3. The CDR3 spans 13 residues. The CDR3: CASRAGGDYGYTF. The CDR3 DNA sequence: TGTGCCAGTAGGGCAGGGGGCGACTATGGCTACACCTTC.

In nucleotides, the CDR3 is TGTGCCAGCAGTCCCCTTACTAGCGGGGGGGACACCGGGGAGCTGTTTTTT. As protein: CASSPLTSGGDTGELFF. This sequence joins TRBV28 and TRBJ2-2, with TRBD2 matching over 13 bases. Germline values: CDR1 MDHEN, CDR2 SYDVKM. The V gene end was trimmed by 5 bases and the J gene end by 3 bases; junction bases not matched to a gene: 6. This CDR3 has 17 amino acids. Variable domain in full (rest from reference TRBV28 and TRBJ2-2): DVKVTQSSRYLVKRTGEKVFLECVQDMDHENMFWYRQDPGLGLRLIYFSYDVKMKEKGDIPEGYSVSREKKERFSLILESASTNQTSMYLCASSPLTSGGDTGELFFGEGSRLTVL.

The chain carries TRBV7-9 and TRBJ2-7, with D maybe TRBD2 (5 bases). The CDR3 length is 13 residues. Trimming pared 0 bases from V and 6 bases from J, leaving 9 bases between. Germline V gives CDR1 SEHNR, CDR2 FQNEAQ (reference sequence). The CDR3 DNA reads TGTGCCAGCAGCTTAGCCGAGGGTACCGAGCAGTACTTC. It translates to CASSLAEGTEQYF.

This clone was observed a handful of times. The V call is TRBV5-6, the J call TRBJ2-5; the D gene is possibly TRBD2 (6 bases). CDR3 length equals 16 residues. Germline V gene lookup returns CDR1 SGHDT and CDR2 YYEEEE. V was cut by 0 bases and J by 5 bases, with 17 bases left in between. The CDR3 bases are TGTGCCAGCAGCTTGGGATTCAGCGGGTCGGGTGAGACCCAGTACTTC. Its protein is CASSLGFSGSGETQYF.

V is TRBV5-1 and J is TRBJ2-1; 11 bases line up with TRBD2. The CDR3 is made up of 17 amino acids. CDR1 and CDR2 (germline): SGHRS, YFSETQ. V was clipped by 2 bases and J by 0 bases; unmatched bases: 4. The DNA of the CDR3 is TGCGCCAGCAGCTTTCCTACTAGCGGGGGCTCCTACAATGAGCAGTTCTTC. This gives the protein CASSFPTSGGSYNEQFF.

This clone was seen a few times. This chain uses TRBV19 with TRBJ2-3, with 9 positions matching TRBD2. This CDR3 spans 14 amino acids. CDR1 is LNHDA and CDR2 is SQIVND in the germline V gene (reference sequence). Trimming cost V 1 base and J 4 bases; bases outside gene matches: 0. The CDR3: CASSIGGGADTQYF. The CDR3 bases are TGTGCCAGTAGTATAGGCGGGGGGGCAGATACGCAGTATTTT.

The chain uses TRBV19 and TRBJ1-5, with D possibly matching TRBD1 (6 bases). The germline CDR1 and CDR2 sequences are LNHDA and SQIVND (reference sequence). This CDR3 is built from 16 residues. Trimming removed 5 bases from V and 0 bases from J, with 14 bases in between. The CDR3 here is CASSSDSRYSNQPQHF. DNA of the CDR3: TGTGCCAGTAGTTCGGACAGTAGATATAGCAATCAGCCCCAGCATTTT.

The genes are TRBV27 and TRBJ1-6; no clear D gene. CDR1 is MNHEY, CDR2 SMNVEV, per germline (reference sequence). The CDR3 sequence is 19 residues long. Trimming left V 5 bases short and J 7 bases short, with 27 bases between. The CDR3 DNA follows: TGTGCCAGCAGTCGAAAACAGTTGAACCATACCCCGGGAAATTCACCCCTCCACTTT. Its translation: CASSRKQLNHTPGNSPLHF.

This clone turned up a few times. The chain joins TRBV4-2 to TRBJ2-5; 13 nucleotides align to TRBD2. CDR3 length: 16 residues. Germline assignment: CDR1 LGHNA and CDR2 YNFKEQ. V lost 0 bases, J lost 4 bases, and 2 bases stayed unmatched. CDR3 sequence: CASSQDTSGGAETQYF. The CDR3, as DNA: TGTGCCAGCAGCCAAGATACTAGCGGGGGGGCAGAGACCCAGTACTTC.

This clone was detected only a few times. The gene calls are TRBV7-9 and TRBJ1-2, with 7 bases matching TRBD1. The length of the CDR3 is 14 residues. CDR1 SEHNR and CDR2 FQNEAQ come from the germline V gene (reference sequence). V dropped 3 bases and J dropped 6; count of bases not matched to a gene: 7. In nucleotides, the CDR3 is TGTGCCAGCAGCTTTAAGGAACAGGGGAATGGCTACACCTTC. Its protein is CASSFKEQGNGYTF. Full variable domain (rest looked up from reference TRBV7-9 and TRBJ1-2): DTGVSQNPRHKITKRGQNVTFRCDPISEHNRLYWYRQTLGQGPEFLTYFQNEAQLEKSRLLSDRFSAERPKGSFSTLEIQRTEQGDSAMYLCASSFKEQGNGYTFGSGTRLTVV.

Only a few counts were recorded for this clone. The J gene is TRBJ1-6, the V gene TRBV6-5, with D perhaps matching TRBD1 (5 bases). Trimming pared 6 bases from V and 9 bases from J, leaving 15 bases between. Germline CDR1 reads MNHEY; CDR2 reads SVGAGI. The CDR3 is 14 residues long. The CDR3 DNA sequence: TGTGCCAGCAGGGGACTCCAAACGGGTTCACCCCTCCACTTT. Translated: CASRGLQTGSPLHF.

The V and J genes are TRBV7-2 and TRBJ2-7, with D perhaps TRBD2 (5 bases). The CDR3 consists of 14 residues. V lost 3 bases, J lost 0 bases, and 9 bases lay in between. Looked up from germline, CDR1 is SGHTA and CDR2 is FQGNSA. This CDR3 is CASSLSRDSYEQYF. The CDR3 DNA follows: TGTGCCAGCAGCTTGAGTCGGGACTCCTACGAGCAGTACTTC.

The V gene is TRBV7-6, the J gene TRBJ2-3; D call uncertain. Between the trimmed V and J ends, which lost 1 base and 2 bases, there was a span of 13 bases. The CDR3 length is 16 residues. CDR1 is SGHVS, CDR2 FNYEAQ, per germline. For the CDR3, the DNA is TGTGCCAGCAGCTTAGGCGTTACGGGTATCACAGATACGCAGTATTTT. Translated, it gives CASSLGVTGITDTQYF.

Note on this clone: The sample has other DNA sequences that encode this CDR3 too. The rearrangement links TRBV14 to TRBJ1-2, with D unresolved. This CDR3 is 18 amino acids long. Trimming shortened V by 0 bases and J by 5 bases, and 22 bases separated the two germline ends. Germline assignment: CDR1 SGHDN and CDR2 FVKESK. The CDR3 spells CASSQEGGIGGRRYGYTF. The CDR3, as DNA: TGTGCCAGCAGCCAAGAAGGAGGCATCGGAGGTAGAAGGTATGGCTACACCTTC. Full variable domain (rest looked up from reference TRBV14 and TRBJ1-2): EAGVTQFPSHSVIEKGQTVTLRCDPISGHDNLYWYRRVMGKEIKFLLHFVKESKQDESGMPNNRFLAERTGGTYSTLKVQPAELEDSGVYFCASSQEGGIGGRRYGYTFGSGTRLTVV.

DNA of the CDR3: TGTGCCAGCAGCGGTCCAGGGTTTGGCTATGGCTACACCTTC. Residues: CASSGPGFGYGYTF. The V gene is TRBV7-2, the J gene TRBJ1-2; perhaps TRBD1 as D (5 bases). Trimming removed 5 bases at V and 4 bases at J, with 14 bases between. Germline V lookup: CDR1 SGHTA, CDR2 FQGNSA. The CDR3 consists of 14 residues.

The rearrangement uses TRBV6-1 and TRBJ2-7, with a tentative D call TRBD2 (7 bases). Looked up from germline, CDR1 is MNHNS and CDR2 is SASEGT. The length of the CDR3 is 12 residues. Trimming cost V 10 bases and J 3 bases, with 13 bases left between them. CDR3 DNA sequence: TGTGCCATTAGGGGAGGGGGCTACGAGCAGTACTTC. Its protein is CAIRGGGYEQYF.